These 27 T cell receptor beta chains share one sample of origin, sequenced in a study of blood T cells in healthy people across ages. Together with a sample-barcoded 5' primer, a J-beta primer mix was included in a second PCR lasting 7 to 11 cycles. TCRdb re-analysed the 5' RACE reads in MiXCR, keeping a single row per CDR3 protein. The profile shows hundreds of thousands of distinct CDR3 sequences, 56% of them singletons. Sequenced: blood. The receptor set was obtained from a man in his forties in good health.

The CDR3 spells CASSLDGRGAGELFF. The CDR3 DNA reads as TGTGCCAGCAGCTTAGACGGGAGAGGGGCCGGGGAGCTGTTTTTT. The chain couples TRBV7-2 to TRBJ2-2, with a weak D call TRBD2 (6 bases). Trimming took 1 base from V and 6 from J, leaving 12 bases between them. CDR1 is SGHTA, CDR2 FQGNSA, per germline. There are 15 residues in the CDR3.

The CDR3 bases are TGTGCCACCAGTGATGCAGGTGGGGGCTGGGGTCAGCCCCAGCATTTT. Its protein is CATSDAGGGWGQPQHF. The genes are TRBV24-1 and TRBJ1-5; D might be TRBD1 (6 bases). In germline, CDR1 is KGHDR, CDR2 SFDVKD. Trimming stripped 3 bases from V and 6 bases from J, with 17 bases between. The CDR3 runs to 16 residues.

V is TRBV20-1 and J is TRBJ2-7; D not resolved. The CDR3 spans 13 residues. Germline CDR1 and CDR2: DFQATT and SNEGSKA (reference sequence). Deletions cut 5 bases from V and 7 bases from J, with 18 bases between. CDR3 bases: TGCAGTGCTGGCCCGGACGGGCGAAAAGAGCAGTACTTC. Its protein product is CSAGPDGRKEQYF.

V usage is TRBV29-1 and J usage is TRBJ2-5, with 7 bases matching TRBD1. This CDR3 is built from 15 residues. J was trimmed by 1 base and V by 7 bases; bases with no gene match: 12. Germline V gene sequence: CDR1 SQVTM, CDR2 ANQGSEA. The CDR3 nucleotides read TGCAGCGGTGACGACAACTGGACAGGCCAAGAGACCCAGTACTTC. Protein sequence: CSGDDNWTGQETQYF.

The genes are TRBV19 and TRBJ2-3, with D possibly TRBD2 on 5 matching bases. The CDR3 runs to 15 residues. V was clipped by 4 bases and J by 4 bases, with 15 bases between them. The germline CDR1 and CDR2 sequences are LNHDA and SQIVND (reference sequence). CDR3 sequence: CASSTSNKAADTQYF. In nucleotides, the CDR3 is TGTGCCAGTAGTACTTCGAATAAAGCGGCAGATACGCAGTATTTT.

The table lists this clonotype with a count of one. This may be a read error, as it is one base from a much larger clone. The genes are TRBV20-1 and TRBJ2-1, with D maybe TRBD2 (5 bases). In germline, CDR1 is DFQATT, CDR2 SNEGSKA (reference sequence). The CDR3 is 13 residues long. Between the trimmed V and J ends, which lost 0 bases and 10 bases, there was a span of 13 bases. The CDR3 here is CSARERTEYEQFF. The CDR3 region has the DNA TGCAGTGCTAGAGAAAGGACTGAATACGAGCAGTTCTTC.

The chain employs TRBV20-1 and TRBJ2-7; D perhaps matches TRBD1 (6 bases). This CDR3 is built from 16 residues. CDR1 and CDR2 (germline): DFQATT, SNEGSKA (reference sequence). The germline V and J ends were trimmed by 0 bases and 3 bases, with 18 bases remaining between them. The CDR3 region is CSARDPGQQTYYEQYF. In DNA form, the CDR3 reads TGCAGTGCTAGAGATCCCGGACAGCAGACATACTACGAGCAGTACTTC.

This clonotype was observed a handful of times. This rearrangement joins TRBV20-1 to TRBJ2-7, with TRBD2 as a possible D gene (5 bases). CDR1 and CDR2 from the germline V gene are DFQATT and SNEGSKA (reference sequence). The CDR3 is 15 residues long. V lost 6 bases and J lost 0, with 18 bases in between. The DNA of the CDR3 is TGCAGTGCGCCAACCCCTGAGGGAAGCTCCTACGAGCAGTACTTC. Translated, it gives CSAPTPEGSSYEQYF.

Of note for this clonotype: One end of the junction is discordant with germline, which a read error may explain. The rearrangement joins TRBV6-5 to TRBJ1-4; D is unclear. The germline V gene has CDR1 MNHEY and CDR2 SVGAGI. This CDR3 has 15 residues. The CDR3 DNA sequence: TGTGCCAGCAGTTACTCGCGCACAACGAATGAAAAACTGTTTTTT. This gives the protein CASSYSRTTNEKLFF.

This clonotype was found a few times. The chain links TRBV7-2 to TRBJ2-7, with D unresolved. The better agreement between TRBJ2-5 and the DNA end casts doubt on the J call. CDR1 and CDR2 (germline): SGHTA, FQGNSA. This CDR3 has 14 amino acids. Written as DNA, the CDR3 is TGTGCCAGCAGCTTAGACCCCGGTTATCAGACCCAGTACTTC. Residues: CASSLDPGYQTQYF.

The chain carries TRBV5-6 and TRBJ2-1; TRBD2 matches at 10 bases. J lost 5 bases, V lost 4 bases, and 9 bases had no gene match. This CDR3 spans 16 amino acids. In germline, CDR1 is SGHDT, CDR2 YYEEEE. CDR3 in DNA: TGTGCCAGCAGCATGAGGACTAGCGGAGACCACAATGAGCAGTTCTTC. It codes for CASSMRTSGDHNEQFF.

This clonotype was detected only a few times. The chain links TRBV28 to TRBJ2-7; 12 nucleotides align to TRBD2. The CDR3 is made up of 16 amino acids. CDR1 and CDR2 (germline): MDHEN, SYDVKM. Trimming took 5 bases from V and 1 from J; bases not matched to a gene: 6. CDR3 bases: TGTGCCAGCAGTCCAGGACTAGCGGGAACATCCTACGAGCAGTACTTC. Translated, it gives CASSPGLAGTSYEQYF.

This clonotype showed up just a few times. The chain recombines TRBV20-1 with TRBJ2-1; 8 bases fit TRBD2. The CDR3 spans 16 residues. V lost 4 bases to trimming and J lost 5 bases; unmatched junction nucleotides: 13. Germline loops: CDR1 DFQATT, CDR2 SNEGSKA (reference sequence). CDR3 loop: CSAIAPLAGPNNEQFF. In DNA, the CDR3 is TGCAGTGCTATTGCCCCATTAGCGGGGCCAAACAATGAGCAGTTCTTC.

The CDR3 is CAGGTGLYEQYF. The DNA of the CDR3 is TGTGCCGGCGGGACAGGACTTTACGAGCAGTACTTC. The chain employs TRBV27 and TRBJ2-7; 8 bases line up with TRBD1. V dropped 11 bases and J dropped 4; count of bases not matched to a gene: 7. Per the germline V gene, CDR1 is MNHEY and CDR2 is SMNVEV (reference sequence). This CDR3 is 12 amino acids long.

The chain uses TRBV15 and TRBJ2-1; TRBD1 agrees at 7 bases. V trimming: 0 bases; J trimming: 6 bases; junction bases outside the gene matches: 5. CDR1 and CDR2 from the germline V gene are LNHNV and YYDKDF (reference sequence). The CDR3 runs 15 residues. The CDR3 is CATSRDRRTGNEQFF. The CDR3 DNA sequence: TGTGCCACCAGCAGAGATCGACGGACAGGCAATGAGCAGTTCTTC.

This clonotype was seen only a few times. The chain recombines TRBV7-2 with TRBJ2-6, with D unclear. Germline V gene lookup returns CDR1 SGHTA and CDR2 FQGNSA. Trimming took off 3 bases at V and 3 bases at J, with 9 bases between the two ends. The CDR3 sequence is 15 residues long. The CDR3 reads CASSFLGYGANVLTF. For the CDR3, the DNA is TGTGCCAGCAGCTTTTTGGGGTATGGGGCCAACGTCCTGACTTTC.

This clonotype was seen just once. The V and J genes are TRBV4-2 and TRBJ2-4, with D perhaps matching TRBD2 (6 bases). The J call may be wrong; the DNA end is better matched by TRBJ2-7. This CDR3 contains 15 residues. From germline, CDR1 is LGHNA and CDR2 YNFKEQ. CDR3 DNA sequence: TGTGCCAGCAGCCAAGATGTTCGCGGGGTCTACGAGCAGTACTTC. Amino acid sequence: CASSQDVRGVYEQYF.

V is TRBV29-1 and J is TRBJ2-7, with 8 bases identical to TRBD1. Germline V gene data show CDR1 as SQVTM and CDR2 as ANQGSEA. CDR3 size: 12 residues. V trimming: 5 bases; J trimming: 5 bases; junction bases outside the gene matches: 5. CDR3: CSVTGGYNEQYF. The CDR3, as DNA: TGCAGCGTTACAGGGGGGTACAACGAGCAGTACTTC.

The chain carries TRBV12-3 or TRBV12-4 and TRBJ1-2; tentatively, D is TRBD1 (6 bases). The CDR3 extends over 17 amino acids. V lost 3 bases to trimming and J lost 0 bases, with 17 bases between them. CDR3 residues: CASSLGNLGTTNYGYTF. Here the CDR3 DNA reads TGTGCCAGCAGTTTGGGGAATCTTGGGACAACTAACTATGGCTACACCTTC.

The chain couples TRBV29-1 to TRBJ2-1; no definite D call. The CDR3 has 13 amino acids. The germline V gene encodes CDR1 SQVTM and CDR2 ANQGSEA. Trimming pared 4 bases from V and 7 bases from J, leaving 14 bases between. The CDR3 DNA is TGCAGCGTTGTGCCCTCGGCGCATAATGAGCAGTTCTTC. Encoded protein: CSVVPSAHNEQFF.

The rearrangement uses TRBV20-1 and TRBJ2-4, with a weak D call TRBD1 (6 bases). V lost 5 bases to trimming and J lost 1 base, with 15 bases between them. Germline V lookup: CDR1 DFQATT, CDR2 SNEGSKA (reference sequence). The CDR3 length is 15 residues. DNA for the CDR3: TGCAGTGCTCTAAACCCTACAGGGGCCAAAAACATTCAGTACTTC. Its translation: CSALNPTGAKNIQYF.

As to this clonotype: The junction differs from germline at one of its ends, possibly a read error. Written as DNA, the CDR3 is TGTGCCGGCAGCCACTACAACGAAGAGACCCAGTACTTC. Its translation: CAGSHYNEETQYF. The chain carries TRBV14 and TRBJ2-7; D is unresolved. The J call may be incorrect, as the DNA end agrees better with TRBJ2-5. There are 13 residues in the CDR3. Germline V CDR1 and CDR2: SGHDN, FVKESK.

The chain employs TRBV3-1 and TRBJ2-5, with TRBD2 matching over 9 bases. The germline CDR1 and CDR2 sequences are LGHDT and YNNKEL (reference sequence). With 2 bases clipped from V and 1 base from J, the junction kept 11 bases outside the gene matches. The CDR3 runs 18 residues. The CDR3 here is CASSQLVHLRGGQETQYF. CDR3 DNA sequence: TGTGCCAGCAGCCAACTCGTCCACTTGCGGGGGGGCCAAGAGACCCAGTACTTC.

The rearrangement joins TRBV18 to TRBJ1-6; D ambiguous. The V and J ends lost 3 bases and 2 bases respectively, with 14 bases between them. Germline V gives CDR1 KGHSH, CDR2 LQKENI. This CDR3 contains 17 residues. The CDR3 DNA follows: TGTGCCAGCTCACCCTTTGGCAGCGGCGCCTATAATTCACCCCTCCACTTT. The encoded protein is CASSPFGSGAYNSPLHF.

In its sample, this clonotype was seen a few times. The CDR3 loop reads CASSSEQGASNQPQHF. For the CDR3, the DNA is TGTGCCAGCAGCTCAGAACAGGGGGCGAGCAATCAGCCCCAGCATTTT. This sequence joins TRBV7-6 and TRBJ1-5; 9 positions agree with TRBD1. The CDR3 contains 16 residues. In germline, CDR1 is SGHVS, CDR2 FNYEAQ. The J segment lost 1 base and the V segment lost 4 bases, leaving 5 bases of the junction unmatched.

This clonotype showed up just a few times. This CDR3 reads CASSLVVGEQFF. The CDR3 bases are TGTGCCAGCAGTTTAGTCGTTGGTGAGCAGTTCTTC. The chain uses TRBV28 and TRBJ2-1; D not resolved. The germline V gene encodes CDR1 MDHEN and CDR2 SYDVKM. Trimming removed 2 bases from V and 9 bases from J, with 8 bases in between. CDR3 size: 12 residues. The full variable domain, rest sourced from reference TRBV28 and TRBJ2-1, is DVKVTQSSRYLVKRTGEKVFLECVQDMDHENMFWYRQDPGLGLRLIYFSYDVKMKEKGDIPEGYSVSREKKERFSLILESASTNQTSMYLCASSLVVGEQFFGPGTRLTVL.

The chain has TRBV28 and TRBJ2-4; D is perhaps TRBD1 or TRBD2 (5 bases each). The CDR3 consists of 16 residues. The germline V gene has CDR1 MDHEN and CDR2 SYDVKM. V was pared by 2 bases and J by 13 bases, with 24 bases between. The CDR3 DNA reads TGTGCCAGCAGTTTAAGTGAGACCCGGGACCCAAATGAGCAGTACTTC. Translated: CASSLSETRDPNEQYF.